The clone carrying this T cell receptor beta chain was recorded at least ten times. Its antigen remains unknown. These data come from a study of T cell repertoires in cytomegalovirus infection. Study information: Recently described HLA-C-restricted plus well-studied HLA-B-restricted CMV epitopes were used. Based on public TCR beta signatures, there were indications of CMV infection and of a matching HLA type.

The CDR3 is made up of 13 amino acids. J was trimmed by 6 bases and V by 6 bases; bases with no gene match: 7. Germline CDR1 reads SGHAT; CDR2 reads FQDESV (reference sequence). Study-wide findings and caveats: In two of eight donors, the top clonotype was HLA-C-restricted CMV-specific. Adding up the frequency of public TCR beta families identified people who carried CMV plus the relevant HLA.

MiXCR was run by TCRdb on the reads, yielding one entry per CDR3 protein. Of about 340,000 distinct CDR3 sequences in the sample, roughly 29% were seen once. This TCR derives from a human donor in good health (CMV status not recorded). Some clones in this sample may be carry-over from other donors' samples. This sample comprised cultured PBMCs, obtained from culture after CMV antigen stimulation. The genes are TRBV11-1 and TRBJ1-2, with 7 nucleotides matching TRBD1. CDR3 sequence: CASRDDRVDGYTF. As DNA, the CDR3 is TGTGCCAGCAGGGACGACAGGGTCGATGGCTACACCTTC. The whole variable domain, filled in from reference TRBV11-1 and TRBJ1-2, reads EAEVAQSPRYKITEKSQAVAFWCDPISGHATLYWYRQILGQGPELLVQFQDESVVDDSQLPKDRFSAERLKGVDSTLKIQPAELGDSAMYLCASRDDRVDGYTFGSGTRLTVV.